This is a list of T cell receptor beta chains from one sample in a study of PD-1 blockade in classical Hodgkin lymphoma. The table came from immunoSEQ multiplex PCR; TCRdb's copy has only in-frame clones and leaves some out. The profile covers roughly 29,000 clones, with approximately 91% appearing a single time and 3.8% taken by the ten largest. The sample comprised peripheral blood mononuclear cells (PBMCs). The receptors come from a human donor with classical Hodgkin lymphoma. Both conserved end residues are part of each CDR3. The D gene is left open where the match is weak. The size entry is marked missing in some rows and otherwise reads once, few, many or a size class.

v_call	j_call	clone_size	d_call	cdr3_aa	cdr3_nt
TRBV19	TRBJ1-4	NA	TRBD1	CASSNDRGGEEKLFF	TGTGCCAGTAGCAACGACAGGGGAGGGGAGGAAAAACTGTTTTTT
TRBV10-2	TRBJ2-2	NA	NA	CATTDTVNTGELFF	TGCGCCACCACCGATACAGTCAACACCGGGGAGCTGTTTTTT
TRBV10-3	TRBJ2-7	NA	NA	CAIGGGDRGVYEQYF	TGTGCCATCGGCGGGGGGGACAGGGGAGTCTACGAGCAGTACTTC
TRBV28	TRBJ2-7	NA	NA	CASSTPAGADEQYF	TGTGCCAGCAGCACACCGGCAGGGGCAGACGAGCAGTACTTC
TRBV5-1	TRBJ1-4	NA	NA	CASSPTSNVGEKLFF	TGCGCCAGCAGCCCCACGTCGAATGTCGGGGAAAAACTGTTTTTT
TRBV19	TRBJ1-4	NA	NA	CASRRRQETNEKLFF	TGTGCCAGTAGACGAAGACAGGAAACTAATGAAAAACTGTTTTTT
TRBV28	TRBJ2-3	NA	NA	CASSLSATEVSGDTQYF	TGTGCCAGCAGTTTATCGGCCACCGAAGTGTCAGGAGATACGCAGTATTTT
TRBV27	TRBJ2-2	NA	NA	CASRTTNTGELFF	TGTGCCAGCAGGACTACGAACACCGGGGAGCTGTTTTTT
TRBV5-4	TRBJ2-5	once	TRBD2	CASSRTSGSQETQYF	TGTGCCAGCAGCCGGACTAGCGGGAGTCAGGAGACCCAGTACTTC
TRBV6-5	TRBJ2-5	NA	TRBD1	CASRTGETQYF	TGTGCCAGCAGGACAGGGGAGACCCAGTACTTC
TRBV19	TRBJ1-1	NA	NA	CASSIVQMNTEAFF	TGTGCCAGTAGTATAGTCCAGATGAACACTGAAGCTTTCTTT
TRBV6-5	TRBJ1-4	NA	NA	CASSSGVLGEKLFF	TGTGCCAGCAGTTCAGGGGTTTTAGGTGAAAAACTGTTTTTT
TRBV5-1	TRBJ2-1	NA	NA	CASSFQAGNNEQFF	TGCGCCAGCAGCTTCCAGGCAGGGAACAATGAGCAGTTCTTC
TRBV19	TRBJ2-5	NA	NA	CASSIDREKTQYF	TGTGCCAGTAGTATAGACAGGGAAAAGACCCAGTACTTC